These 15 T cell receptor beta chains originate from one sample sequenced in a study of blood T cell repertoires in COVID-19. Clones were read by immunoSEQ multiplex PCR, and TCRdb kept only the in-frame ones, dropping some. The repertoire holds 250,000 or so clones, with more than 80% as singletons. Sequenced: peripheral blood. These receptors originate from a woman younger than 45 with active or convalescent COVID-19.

CDR3 sequence (DNA): TGTGCCAGCAGCCTCCGACAGGGGGAAAAAAACATTCAGTACTTC. Translation gives CASSLRQGEKNIQYF. The gene calls are TRBV7-2 and TRBJ2-4; 9 nucleotides line up with TRBD1. The CDR3 runs 15 residues. Per germline, CDR1 SGHTA and CDR2 FQGNSA. The V segment lost 5 bases and the J segment 4 bases; nucleotides outside the gene matches: 6. The variable domain in full, completed from reference TRBV7-2 and TRBJ2-4, reads GAGVSQSPSNKVTEKGKDVELRCDPISGHTALYWYRQSLGQGLEFLIYFQGNSAPDKSGLPSDRFSAERTGGSVSTLTIQRTQQEDSAVYLCASSLRQGEKNIQYFGAGTRLSVL.

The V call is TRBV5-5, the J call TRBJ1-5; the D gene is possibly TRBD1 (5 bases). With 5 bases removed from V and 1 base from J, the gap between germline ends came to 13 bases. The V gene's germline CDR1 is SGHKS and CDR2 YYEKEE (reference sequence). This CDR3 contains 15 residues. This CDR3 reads CASRLGGRSNQPQHF. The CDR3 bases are TGTGCCAGCAGACTGGGGGGTAGAAGCAATCAGCCCCAGCATTTT.

CDR3 bases: TGTGCCAGCAGCGTACCTCCGGACACTGAAGCTTTCTTT. Amino acid sequence: CASSVPPDTEAFF. The chain is built from TRBV9 and TRBJ1-1; D gene unclear. Germline V lookup: CDR1 SGDLS, CDR2 YYNGEE. This CDR3 spans 13 amino acids. Trimming cost V 1 base and J 3 bases, with 7 bases left between them.

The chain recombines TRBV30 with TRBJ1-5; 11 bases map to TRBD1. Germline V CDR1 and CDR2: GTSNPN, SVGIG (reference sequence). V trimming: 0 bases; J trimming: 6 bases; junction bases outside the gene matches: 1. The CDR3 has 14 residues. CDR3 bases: TGTGCCTGGAGTGTAGGGACAGGGGGTCAGCCCCAGCATTTT. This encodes CAWSVGTGGQPQHF. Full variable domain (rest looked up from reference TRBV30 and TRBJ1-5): SQTIHQWPATLVQPVGSPLSLECTVEGTSNPNLYWYRQAAGRGLQLLFYSVGIGQISSEVPQNLSASRPQDRQFILSSKKLLLSDSGFYLCAWSVGTGGQPQHFGDGTRLSIL.

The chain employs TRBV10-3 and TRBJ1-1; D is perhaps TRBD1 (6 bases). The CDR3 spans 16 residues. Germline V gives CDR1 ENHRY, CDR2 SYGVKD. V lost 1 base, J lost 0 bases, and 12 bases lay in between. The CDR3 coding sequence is TGTGCCATCAGTGAGTGGAGCGGACAGATGAACACTGAAGCTTTCTTT. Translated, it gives CAISEWSGQMNTEAFF.

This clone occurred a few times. The CDR3 loop reads CASSIRQSGAEAFF. CDR3 bases: TGTGCCAGTAGTATTAGACAGTCGGGCGCTGAAGCTTTCTTT. The chain combines TRBV19 with TRBJ1-1, with D possibly matching TRBD1 (5 bases). This CDR3 is 14 amino acids long. Germline assignment: CDR1 LNHDA and CDR2 SQIVND (reference sequence). The germline V and J ends were trimmed by 3 bases and 6 bases, with 14 bases remaining between them.

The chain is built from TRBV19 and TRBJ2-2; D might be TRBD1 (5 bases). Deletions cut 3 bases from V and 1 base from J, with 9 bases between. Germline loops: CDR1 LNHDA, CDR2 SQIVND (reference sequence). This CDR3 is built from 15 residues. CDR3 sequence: CASSIQGLNTGELFF. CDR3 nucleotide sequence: TGTGCCAGTAGTATTCAGGGCTTGAACACCGGGGAGCTGTTTTTT.

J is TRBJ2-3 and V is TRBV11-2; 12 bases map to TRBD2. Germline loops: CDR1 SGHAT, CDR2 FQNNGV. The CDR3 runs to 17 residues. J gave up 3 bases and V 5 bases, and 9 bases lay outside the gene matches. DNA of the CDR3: TGTGCCAGCAGCCACCGACTAGCGGGGGCTTTAACAGATACGCAGTATTTT. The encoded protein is CASSHRLAGALTDTQYF.

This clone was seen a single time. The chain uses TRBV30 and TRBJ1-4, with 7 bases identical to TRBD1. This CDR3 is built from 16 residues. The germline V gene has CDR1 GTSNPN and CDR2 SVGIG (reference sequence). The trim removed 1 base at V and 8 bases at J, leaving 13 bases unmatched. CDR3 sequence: CAWSAGQPLSGEKLFF. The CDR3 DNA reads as TGTGCCTGGAGTGCGGGACAGCCCTTATCCGGGGAAAAACTGTTTTTT.

The CDR3, as DNA: TGCGCCAGCAGCTTGGGTCTGAGTAGCGGATCTGATGAGCAGTTCTTC. It encodes CASSLGLSSGSDEQFF. The rearrangement joins TRBV5-1 to TRBJ2-1, with a weak D call TRBD2 (6 bases). CDR1 and CDR2 (germline): SGHRS, YFSETQ. The CDR3 has 16 residues. The V end was cut by 0 bases, the J end by 8 bases, with 18 bases between.

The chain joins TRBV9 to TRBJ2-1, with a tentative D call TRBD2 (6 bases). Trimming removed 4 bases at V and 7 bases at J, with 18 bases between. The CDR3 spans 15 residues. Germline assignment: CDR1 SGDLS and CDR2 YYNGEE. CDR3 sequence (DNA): TGTGCCAGCAGCCCCCGTCTGGCGGGGATAAATGAGCAGTTCTTC. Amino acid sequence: CASSPRLAGINEQFF.

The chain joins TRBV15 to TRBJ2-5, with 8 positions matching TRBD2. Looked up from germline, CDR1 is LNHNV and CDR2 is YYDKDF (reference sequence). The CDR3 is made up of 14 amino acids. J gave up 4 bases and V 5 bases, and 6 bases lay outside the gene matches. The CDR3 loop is CATSVLAGGETQYF. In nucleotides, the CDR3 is TGTGCCACCAGCGTACTTGCGGGGGGAGAGACCCAGTACTTC. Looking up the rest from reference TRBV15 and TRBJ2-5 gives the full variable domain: DAMVIQNPRYQVTQFGKPVTLSCSQTLNHNVMYWYQQKSSQAPKLLFHYYDKDFNNEADTPDNFQSRRPNTSFCFLDIRSPGLGDTAMYLCATSVLAGGETQYFGPGTRLLVL.

Here the CDR3 reads CASSLGDRALVGGYTF. In DNA form, the CDR3 reads TGTGCCAGCAGCTTGGGAGACAGGGCCCTAGTAGGTGGCTACACCTTC. V is TRBV5-6 and J is TRBJ1-2; 7 positions agree with TRBD1. The CDR3 is made up of 16 amino acids. Looked up from germline, CDR1 is SGHDT and CDR2 is YYEEEE. With 0 bases clipped from V and 7 bases from J, the junction kept 12 bases outside the gene matches. Together with reference TRBV5-6 and TRBJ1-2, the CDR3 gives the full variable domain: DAGVTQSPTHLIKTRGQQVTLRCSPKSGHDTVSWYQQALGQGPQFIFQYYEEEERQRGNFPDRFSGHQFPNYSSELNVNALLLGDSALYLCASSLGDRALVGGYTFGSGTRLTVV.

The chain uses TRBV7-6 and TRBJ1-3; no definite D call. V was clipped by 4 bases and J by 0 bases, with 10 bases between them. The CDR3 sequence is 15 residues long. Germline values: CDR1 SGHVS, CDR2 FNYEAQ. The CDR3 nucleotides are TGTGCCAGCAGCTCGGCGACGGGCTCTGGAAACACCATATATTTT. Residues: CASSSATGSGNTIYF.

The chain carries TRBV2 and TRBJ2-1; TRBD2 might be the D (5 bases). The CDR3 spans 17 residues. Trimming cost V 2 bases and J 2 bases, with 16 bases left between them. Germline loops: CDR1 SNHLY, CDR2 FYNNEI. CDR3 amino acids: CASSERVSLAPYNEQFF. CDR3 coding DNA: TGTGCCAGCAGTGAAAGGGTTAGTCTAGCCCCCTACAATGAGCAGTTCTTC.